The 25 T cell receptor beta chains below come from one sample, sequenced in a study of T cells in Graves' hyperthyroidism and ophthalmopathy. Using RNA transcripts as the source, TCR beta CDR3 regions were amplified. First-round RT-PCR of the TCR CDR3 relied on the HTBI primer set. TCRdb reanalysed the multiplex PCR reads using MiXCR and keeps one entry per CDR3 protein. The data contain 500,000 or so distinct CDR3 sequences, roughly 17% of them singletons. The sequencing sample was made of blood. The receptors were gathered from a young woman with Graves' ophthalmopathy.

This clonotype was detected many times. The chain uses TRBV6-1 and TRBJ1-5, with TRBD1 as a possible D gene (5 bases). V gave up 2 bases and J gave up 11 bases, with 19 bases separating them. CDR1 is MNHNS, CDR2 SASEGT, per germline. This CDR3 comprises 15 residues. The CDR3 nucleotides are TGTGCCAGCAGTGAAAGTTGGGGACGGGAATTGTCCCAGCATTTT. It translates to CASSESWGRELSQHF.

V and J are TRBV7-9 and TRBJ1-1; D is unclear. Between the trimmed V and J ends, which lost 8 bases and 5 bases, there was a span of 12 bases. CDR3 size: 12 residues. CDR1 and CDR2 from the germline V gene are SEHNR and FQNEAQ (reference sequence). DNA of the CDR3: TGTGCCAGCGGGGAGGGAAGGACTGAAGCTTTCTTT. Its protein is CASGEGRTEAFF.

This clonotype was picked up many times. Written as DNA, the CDR3 is TGTGCCAGCAGTCATGGGTACAATGAGCAGTTCTTC. It translates to CASSHGYNEQFF. V gene TRBV27 combines with J gene TRBJ2-1, with D uncertain. Looked up from germline, CDR1 is MNHEY and CDR2 is SMNVEV (reference sequence). The CDR3 length is 12 residues. The V end was cut by 5 bases, the J end by 4 bases, with 6 bases between.

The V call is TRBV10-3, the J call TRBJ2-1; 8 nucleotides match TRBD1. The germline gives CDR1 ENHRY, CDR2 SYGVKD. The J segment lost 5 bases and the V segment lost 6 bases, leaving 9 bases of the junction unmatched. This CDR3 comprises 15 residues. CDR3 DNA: TGTGCCATCAGAGGTGACAGGGGAAGGCACAATGAGCAGTTCTTC. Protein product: CAIRGDRGRHNEQFF.

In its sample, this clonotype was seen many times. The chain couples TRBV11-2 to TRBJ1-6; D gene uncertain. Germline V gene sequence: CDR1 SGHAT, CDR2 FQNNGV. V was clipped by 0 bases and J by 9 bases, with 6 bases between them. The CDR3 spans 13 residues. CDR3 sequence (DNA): TGTGCCAGCAGCTTAGAGGGGAGTTCACCCCTCCACTTT. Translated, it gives CASSLEGSSPLHF.

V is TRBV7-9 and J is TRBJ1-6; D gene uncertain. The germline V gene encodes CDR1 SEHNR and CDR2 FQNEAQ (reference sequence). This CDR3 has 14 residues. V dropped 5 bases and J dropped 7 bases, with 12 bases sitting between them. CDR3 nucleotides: TGTGCCAGCAGCCCCAGTGGGTCGAATTCACCCCTCCACTTT. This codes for CASSPSGSNSPLHF.

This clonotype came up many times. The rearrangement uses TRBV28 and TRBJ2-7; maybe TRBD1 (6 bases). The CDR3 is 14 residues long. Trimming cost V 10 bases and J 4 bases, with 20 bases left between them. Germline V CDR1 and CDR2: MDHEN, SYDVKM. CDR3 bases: TGTGCCACCATTTTTGGGGGCGCCTTATACGAGCAGTACTTC. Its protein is CATIFGGALYEQYF.

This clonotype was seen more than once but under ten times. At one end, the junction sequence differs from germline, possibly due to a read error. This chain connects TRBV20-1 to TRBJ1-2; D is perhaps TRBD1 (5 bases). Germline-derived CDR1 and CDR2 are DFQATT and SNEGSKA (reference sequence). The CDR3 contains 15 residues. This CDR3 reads CSAKPPGTTNYGYTF. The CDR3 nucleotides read TGCAGCGCTAAACCCCCGGGGACGACTAACTATGGCTACACCTTC.

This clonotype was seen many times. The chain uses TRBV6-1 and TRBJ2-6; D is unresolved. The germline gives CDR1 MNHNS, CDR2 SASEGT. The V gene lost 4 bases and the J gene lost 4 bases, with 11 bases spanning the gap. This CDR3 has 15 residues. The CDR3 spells CASSVFPLGANVLTF. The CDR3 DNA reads TGTGCCAGCAGTGTTTTCCCCCTAGGGGCCAACGTCCTGACTTTC.

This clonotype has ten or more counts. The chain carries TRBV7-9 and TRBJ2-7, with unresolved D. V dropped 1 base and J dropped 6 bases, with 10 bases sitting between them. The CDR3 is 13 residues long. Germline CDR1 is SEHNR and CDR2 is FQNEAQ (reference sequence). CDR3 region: CASSLGPSREQYF. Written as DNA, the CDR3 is TGTGCCAGCAGCTTAGGGCCCTCCCGCGAGCAGTACTTC.

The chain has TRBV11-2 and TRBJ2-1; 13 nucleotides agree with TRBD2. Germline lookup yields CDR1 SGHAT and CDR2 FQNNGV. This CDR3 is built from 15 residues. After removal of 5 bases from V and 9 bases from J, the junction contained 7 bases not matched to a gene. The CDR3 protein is CASSPGLAGEGEQFF. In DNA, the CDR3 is TGTGCCAGCAGCCCCGGACTAGCGGGAGAGGGTGAGCAGTTCTTC.

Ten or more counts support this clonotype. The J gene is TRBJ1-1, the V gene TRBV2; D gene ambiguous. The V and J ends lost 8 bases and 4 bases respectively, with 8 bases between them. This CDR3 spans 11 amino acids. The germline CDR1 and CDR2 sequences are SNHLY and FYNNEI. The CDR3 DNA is TGTGCCAGCGCCCGGGGCACTGAAGCTTTCTTT. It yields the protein CASARGTEAFF.

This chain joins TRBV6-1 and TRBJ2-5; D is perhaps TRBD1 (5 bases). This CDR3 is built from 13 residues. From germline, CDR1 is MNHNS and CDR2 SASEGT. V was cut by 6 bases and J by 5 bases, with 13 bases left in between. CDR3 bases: TGTGCCAGCAGCATACAGGAGAGGGAGACCCAGTACTTC. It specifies CASSIQERETQYF.

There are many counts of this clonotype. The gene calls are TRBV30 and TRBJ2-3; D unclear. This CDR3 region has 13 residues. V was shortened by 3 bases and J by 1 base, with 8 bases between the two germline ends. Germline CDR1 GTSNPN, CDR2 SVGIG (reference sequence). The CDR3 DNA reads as TGTGCCTGGAGCCAAAAACGCACAGATACGCAGTATTTT. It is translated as CAWSQKRTDTQYF.

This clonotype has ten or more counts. CDR3: CASSLSGQLGGYTF. The CDR3 DNA sequence: TGTGCCAGCAGCTTGTCGGGACAGCTAGGAGGCTACACCTTC. V usage is TRBV7-9 and J usage is TRBJ1-2, with 7 bases matching TRBD1. Germline values: CDR1 SEHNR, CDR2 FQNEAQ (reference sequence). V dropped 3 bases and J dropped 8; count of bases not matched to a gene: 9. This CDR3 is 14 amino acids long.

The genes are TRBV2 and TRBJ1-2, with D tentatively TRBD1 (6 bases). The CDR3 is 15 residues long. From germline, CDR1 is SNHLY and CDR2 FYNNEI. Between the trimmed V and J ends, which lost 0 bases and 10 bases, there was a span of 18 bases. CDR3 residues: CASSEAAGGHSDYTF. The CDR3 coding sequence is TGTGCCAGCAGTGAAGCAGCGGGGGGGCATTCGGACTACACCTTC.

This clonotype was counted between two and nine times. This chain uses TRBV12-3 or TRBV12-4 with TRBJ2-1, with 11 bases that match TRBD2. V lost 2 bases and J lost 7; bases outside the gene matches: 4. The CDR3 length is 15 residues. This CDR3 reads CASSLILAGANEQFF. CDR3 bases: TGTGCCAGCAGTTTAATACTAGCGGGGGCGAATGAGCAGTTCTTC.

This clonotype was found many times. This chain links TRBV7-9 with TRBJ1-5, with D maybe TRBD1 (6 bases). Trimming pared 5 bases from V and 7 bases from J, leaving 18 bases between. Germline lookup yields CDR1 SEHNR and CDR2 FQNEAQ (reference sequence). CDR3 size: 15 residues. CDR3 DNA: TGTGCCAGCAGCCTTGGGGGCCCAGGGGTCCAGCCCCAGCATTTT. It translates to CASSLGGPGVQPQHF. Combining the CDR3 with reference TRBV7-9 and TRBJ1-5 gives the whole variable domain DTGVSQNPRHKITKRGQNVTFRCDPISEHNRLYWYRQTLGQGPEFLTYFQNEAQLEKSRLLSDRFSAERPKGSFSTLEIQRTEQGDSAMYLCASSLGGPGVQPQHFGDGTRLSIL.

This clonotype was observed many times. CDR3: CASSLYEDALTDTQYF. The DNA of the CDR3 is TGTGCCAGCAGTTTATATGAGGACGCGCTCACAGATACGCAGTATTTT. The gene calls are TRBV28 and TRBJ2-3; D unclear. With 1 base removed from V and 2 bases from J, the gap between germline ends came to 13 bases. Germline assignment: CDR1 MDHEN and CDR2 SYDVKM. This CDR3 spans 16 amino acids.

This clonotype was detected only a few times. The CDR3 loop reads CSAYRDRQNYGYTF. Written as DNA, the CDR3 is TGCAGTGCTTACCGGGACAGGCAAAACTATGGCTACACCTTC. The J gene is TRBJ1-2, the V gene TRBV20-1; 8 bases align to TRBD1. J lost 2 bases, V lost 5 bases, and 7 bases had no gene match. This CDR3 comprises 14 residues. Germline-derived CDR1 and CDR2 are DFQATT and SNEGSKA (reference sequence).

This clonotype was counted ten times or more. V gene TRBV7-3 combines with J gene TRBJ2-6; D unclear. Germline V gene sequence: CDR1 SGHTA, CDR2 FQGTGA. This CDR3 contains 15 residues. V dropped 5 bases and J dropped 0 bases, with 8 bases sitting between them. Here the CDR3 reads CASSRMDSGANVLTF. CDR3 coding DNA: TGTGCCAGCAGCCGGATGGACTCTGGGGCCAACGTCCTGACTTTC.

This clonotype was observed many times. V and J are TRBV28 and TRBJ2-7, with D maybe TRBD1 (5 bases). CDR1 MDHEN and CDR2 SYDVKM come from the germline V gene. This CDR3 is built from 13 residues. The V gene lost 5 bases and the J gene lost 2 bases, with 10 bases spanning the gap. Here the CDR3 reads CASSETATYEQYF. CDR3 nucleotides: TGTGCCAGCAGTGAGACAGCAACCTACGAGCAGTACTTC.

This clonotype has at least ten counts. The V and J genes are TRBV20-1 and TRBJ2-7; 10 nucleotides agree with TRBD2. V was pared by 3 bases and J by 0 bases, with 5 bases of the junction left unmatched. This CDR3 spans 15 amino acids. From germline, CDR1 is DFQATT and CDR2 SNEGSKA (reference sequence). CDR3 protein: CSASASGGNSYEQYF. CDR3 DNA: TGCAGTGCTAGCGCTAGCGGGGGAAACTCCTACGAGCAGTACTTC.

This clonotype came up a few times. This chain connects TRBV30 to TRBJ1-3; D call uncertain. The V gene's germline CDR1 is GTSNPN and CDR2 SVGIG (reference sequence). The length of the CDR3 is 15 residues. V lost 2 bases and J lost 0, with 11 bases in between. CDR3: CAWSRMKPSGNTIYF. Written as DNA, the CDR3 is TGTGCCTGGAGTAGGATGAAACCCTCTGGAAACACCATATATTTT.

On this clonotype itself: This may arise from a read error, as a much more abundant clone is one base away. DNA of the CDR3: TGTGCCACCAGCAGAGGACAGAGCCACGAGCAGTACTTC. It specifies CATSRGQSHEQYF. This chain connects TRBV15 to TRBJ2-7; D perhaps matches TRBD1 (5 bases). Trimming stripped 1 base from V and 5 bases from J, with 9 bases between. The CDR3 is made up of 13 amino acids. Germline loops: CDR1 LNHNV, CDR2 YYDKDF (reference sequence).